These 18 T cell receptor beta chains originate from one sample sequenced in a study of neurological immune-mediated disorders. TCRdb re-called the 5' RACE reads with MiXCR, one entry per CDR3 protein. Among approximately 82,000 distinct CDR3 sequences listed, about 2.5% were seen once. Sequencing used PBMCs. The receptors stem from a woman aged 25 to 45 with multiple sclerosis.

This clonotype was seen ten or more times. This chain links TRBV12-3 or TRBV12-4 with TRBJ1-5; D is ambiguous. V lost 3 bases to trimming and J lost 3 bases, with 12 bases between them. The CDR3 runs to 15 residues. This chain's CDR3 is CASSFHRDYNQPQHF. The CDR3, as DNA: TGTGCCAGCAGTTTCCATAGAGACTACAATCAGCCCCAGCATTTT.

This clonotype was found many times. The CDR3 DNA reads TGTGCCAGCAGTTACAGCGGGAGGGTTGGGAATGAGCAGTTCTTC. Translating it yields CASSYSGRVGNEQFF. The chain has TRBV6-6 and TRBJ2-1; 10 bases align to TRBD2. V trimming: 2 bases; J trimming: 7 bases; junction bases outside the gene matches: 5. Germline V gene sequence: CDR1 MNHNY, CDR2 SVGAGI (reference sequence). The CDR3 length is 15 residues.

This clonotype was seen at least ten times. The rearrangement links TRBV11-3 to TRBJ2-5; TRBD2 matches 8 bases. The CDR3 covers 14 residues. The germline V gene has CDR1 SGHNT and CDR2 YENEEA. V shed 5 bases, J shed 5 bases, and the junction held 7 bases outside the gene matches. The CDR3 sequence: CASSPESGSETQYF. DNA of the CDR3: TGTGCCAGCAGCCCGGAAAGCGGGAGTGAGACCCAGTACTTC.

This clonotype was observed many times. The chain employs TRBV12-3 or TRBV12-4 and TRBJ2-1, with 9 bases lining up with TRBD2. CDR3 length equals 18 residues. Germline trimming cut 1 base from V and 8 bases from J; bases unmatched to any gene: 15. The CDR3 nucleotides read TGTGCCAGCAGTTTAGGGTCTAGCGGGAAACAAAGGGTTTATGAGCAGTTCTTC. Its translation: CASSLGSSGKQRVYEQFF.

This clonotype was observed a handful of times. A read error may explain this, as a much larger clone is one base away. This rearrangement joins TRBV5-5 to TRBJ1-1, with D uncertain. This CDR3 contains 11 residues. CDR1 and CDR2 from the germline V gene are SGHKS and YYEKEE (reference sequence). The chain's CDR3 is CDSSVRAEAFF. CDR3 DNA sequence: TGTGACAGCAGCGTGAGGGCCGAAGCTTTCTTT.

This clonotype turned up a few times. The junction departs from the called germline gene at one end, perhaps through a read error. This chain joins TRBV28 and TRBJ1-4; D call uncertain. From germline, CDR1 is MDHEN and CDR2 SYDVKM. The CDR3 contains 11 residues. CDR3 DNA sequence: TGTGACAGCAGGACGAATGAAAAACTGTTTTTT. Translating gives CDSRTNEKLFF.

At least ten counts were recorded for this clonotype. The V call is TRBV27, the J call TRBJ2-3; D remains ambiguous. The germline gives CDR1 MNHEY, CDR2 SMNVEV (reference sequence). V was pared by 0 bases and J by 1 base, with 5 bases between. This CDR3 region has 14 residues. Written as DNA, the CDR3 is TGTGCCAGCAGTTTATCGAAGGGCACAGATACGCAGTATTTT. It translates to CASSLSKGTDTQYF.

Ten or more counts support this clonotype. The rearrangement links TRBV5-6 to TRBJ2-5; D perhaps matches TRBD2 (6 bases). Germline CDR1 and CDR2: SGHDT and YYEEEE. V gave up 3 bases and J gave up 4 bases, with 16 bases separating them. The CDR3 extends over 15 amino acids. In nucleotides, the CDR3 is TGTGCCAGCAGCTCGGGACTCACAGGCGTAGAGACCCAGTACTTC. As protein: CASSSGLTGVETQYF.

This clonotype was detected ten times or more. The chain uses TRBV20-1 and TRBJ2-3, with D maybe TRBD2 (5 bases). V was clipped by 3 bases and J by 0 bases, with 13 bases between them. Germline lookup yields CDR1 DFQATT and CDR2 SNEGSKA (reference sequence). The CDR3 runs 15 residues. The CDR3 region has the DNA TGCAGTGCTAGTGGCGAGGGAGCGAGCACAGATACGCAGTATTTT. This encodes CSASGEGASTDTQYF.

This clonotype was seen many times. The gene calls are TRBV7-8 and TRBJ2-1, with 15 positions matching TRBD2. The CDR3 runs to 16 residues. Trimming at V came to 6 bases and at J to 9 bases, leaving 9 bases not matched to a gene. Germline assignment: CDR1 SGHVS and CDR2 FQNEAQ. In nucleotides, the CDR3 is TGTGCCAGCAGTCACTCCGGGACTAGCGGGAGGATTGAGCAGTTCTTC. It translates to CASSHSGTSGRIEQFF.

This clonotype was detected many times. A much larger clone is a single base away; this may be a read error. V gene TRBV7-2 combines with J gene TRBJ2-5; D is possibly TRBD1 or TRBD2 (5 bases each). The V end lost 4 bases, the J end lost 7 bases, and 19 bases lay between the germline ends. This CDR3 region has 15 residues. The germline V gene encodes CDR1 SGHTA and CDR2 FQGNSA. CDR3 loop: CASSSRLGESGTQYF. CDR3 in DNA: TGTGCCAGCAGCTCGCGGTTGGGGGAGAGCGGGACCCAGTACTTC. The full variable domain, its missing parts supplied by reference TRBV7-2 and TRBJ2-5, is GAGVSQSPSNKVTEKGKDVELRCDPISGHTALYWYRQSLGQGLEFLIYFQGNSAPDKSGLPSDRFSAERTGGSVSTLTIQRTQQEDSAVYLCASSSRLGESGTQYFGPGTRLLVL.

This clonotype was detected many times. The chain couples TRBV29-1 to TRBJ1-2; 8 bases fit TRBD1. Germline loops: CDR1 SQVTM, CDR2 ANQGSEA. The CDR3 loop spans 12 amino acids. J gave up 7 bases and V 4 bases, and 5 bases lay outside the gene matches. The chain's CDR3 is CSVGVTGAGYTF. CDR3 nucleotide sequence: TGCAGCGTTGGGGTGACAGGGGCTGGCTACACCTTC.

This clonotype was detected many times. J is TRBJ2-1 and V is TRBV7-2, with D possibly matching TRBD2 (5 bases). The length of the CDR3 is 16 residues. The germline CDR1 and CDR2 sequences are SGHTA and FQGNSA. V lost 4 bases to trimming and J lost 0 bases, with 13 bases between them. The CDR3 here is CASSSISGSSYNEQFF. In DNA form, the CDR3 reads TGTGCCAGCAGCTCTATTTCGGGGAGCTCCTACAATGAGCAGTTCTTC.

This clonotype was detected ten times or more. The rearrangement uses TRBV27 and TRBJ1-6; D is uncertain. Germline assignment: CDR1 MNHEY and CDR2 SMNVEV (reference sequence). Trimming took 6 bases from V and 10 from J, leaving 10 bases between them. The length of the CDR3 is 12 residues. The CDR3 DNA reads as TGTGCCAGCAGCCCAGCCCTATCACCCCTCCACTTT. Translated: CASSPALSPLHF.

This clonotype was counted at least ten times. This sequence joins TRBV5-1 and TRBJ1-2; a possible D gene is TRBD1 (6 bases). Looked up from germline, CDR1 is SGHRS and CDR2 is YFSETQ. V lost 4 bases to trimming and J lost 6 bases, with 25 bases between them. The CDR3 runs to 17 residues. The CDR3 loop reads CASSQEGGGPGLHGYTF. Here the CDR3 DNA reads TGCGCCAGCAGCCAAGAAGGAGGGGGGCCAGGCCTGCATGGCTACACCTTC.

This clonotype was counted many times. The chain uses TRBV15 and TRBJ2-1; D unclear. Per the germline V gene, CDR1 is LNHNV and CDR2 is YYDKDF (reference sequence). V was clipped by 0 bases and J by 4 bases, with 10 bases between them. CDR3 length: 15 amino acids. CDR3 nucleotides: TGTGCCACCAGCAGAGAAGCCCCCGCTTACAATGAGCAGTTCTTC. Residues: CATSREAPAYNEQFF.

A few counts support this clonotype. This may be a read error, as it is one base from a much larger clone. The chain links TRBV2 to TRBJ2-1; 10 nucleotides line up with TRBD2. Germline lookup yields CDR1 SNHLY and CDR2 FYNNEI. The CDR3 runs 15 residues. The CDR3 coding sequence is TGTGCCAGCTCCCGGGGTGGACTAGCGGCGAATGAGCATTTCTTC. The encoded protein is CASSRGGLAANEHFF. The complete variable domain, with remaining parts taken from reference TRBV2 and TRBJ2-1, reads EPEVTQTPSHQVTQMGQEVILRCVPISNHLYFYWYRQILGQKVEFLVSFYNNEISEKSEIFDDQFSVERPDGSNFTLKIRSTKLEDSAMYFCASSRGGLAANEHFFGPGTRLTVL.

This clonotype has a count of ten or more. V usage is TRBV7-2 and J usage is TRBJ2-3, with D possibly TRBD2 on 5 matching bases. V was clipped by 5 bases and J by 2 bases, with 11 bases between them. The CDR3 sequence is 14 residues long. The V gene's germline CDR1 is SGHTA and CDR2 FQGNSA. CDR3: CASSVSGITDTQYF. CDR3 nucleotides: TGTGCCAGCAGCGTGAGCGGAATCACAGATACGCAGTATTTT.